These 23 T cell receptor beta chains were sequenced from one sample in a study of blood T cell repertoires in COVID-19. TCRdb keeps only in-frame clones here, not all; method: immunoSEQ multiplex PCR. The sample carries some 220,000 clones, around 80% recorded once. Sequencing was done on a sample of peripheral blood. The source of these receptors is a woman older than 75 with active or convalescent COVID-19.

The chain carries TRBV6-6 and TRBJ2-3, with a weak D call TRBD1 (6 bases). V gave up 7 bases and J gave up 3 bases, with 17 bases separating them. The CDR3 loop spans 15 amino acids. Germline V lookup: CDR1 MNHNY, CDR2 SVGAGI (reference sequence). Here the CDR3 DNA reads TGTGCCAGCACTGACTGGGGCCAGGGGACAGATACGCAGTATTTT. Amino acids: CASTDWGQGTDTQYF.

CDR3 protein: CASSGTSGGFRETQYF. Here the CDR3 DNA reads TGTGCCAGCAGCGGGACTAGCGGGGGCTTTAGGGAGACCCAGTACTTC. The gene calls are TRBV5-5 and TRBJ2-5; 14 positions match TRBD2. Trimming at V came to 4 bases and at J to 5 bases, leaving 7 bases not matched to a gene. Looked up from germline, CDR1 is SGHKS and CDR2 is YYEKEE (reference sequence). The CDR3 has 16 amino acids.

V and J are TRBV5-6 and TRBJ2-7, with TRBD1 as a possible D gene (5 bases). Germline V lookup: CDR1 SGHDT, CDR2 YYEEEE. Trimming shortened V by 3 bases and J by 2 bases, and 12 bases separated the two germline ends. This CDR3 has 14 amino acids. The CDR3 coding sequence is TGTGCCAGCAGCTATCCAGGGCTGGCCTACGAGCAGTACTTC. Protein product: CASSYPGLAYEQYF.

This clone showed up just once. The chain employs TRBV4-1 and TRBJ2-1; 8 bases agree with TRBD2. Trimming removed 1 base from V and 4 bases from J; junction bases left unmatched: 6. The length of the CDR3 is 16 residues. Germline CDR1 MGHRA, CDR2 YSYEKL. The CDR3 protein is CASSQVTGGAYNEQFF. The CDR3 DNA reads as TGCGCCAGCAGCCAAGTGACGGGGGGGGCGTACAATGAGCAGTTCTTC.

The chain joins TRBV2 to TRBJ2-2, with unresolved D. The CDR3 has 15 amino acids. Trimming removed 10 bases at V and 5 bases at J, with 20 bases between. Germline V gene lookup returns CDR1 SNHLY and CDR2 FYNNEI. DNA for the CDR3: TGTGCCACCTCCTATGGGTCATTGAGGACCGGGGAGCTGTTTTTT. Translation: CATSYGSLRTGELFF.

The V gene is TRBV7-9, the J gene TRBJ1-2, with D possibly being TRBD1 (5 bases). This CDR3 is 13 amino acids long. V shed 3 bases and J shed 4 bases, with 9 bases lying between them. Germline V gene sequence: CDR1 SEHNR, CDR2 FQNEAQ (reference sequence). The CDR3 bases are TGTGCCAGCAGCTTGCAGGGTACCTATGGCTACACCTTC. Translating gives CASSLQGTYGYTF.

With regard to this clone: This sample includes further DNA sequences coding for the same CDR3. CDR3 region: CASSLAANEKLFF. The CDR3 region has the DNA TGCGCCAGCAGCTTGGCGGCTAATGAAAAACTGTTTTTT. V is TRBV5-1 and J is TRBJ1-4; D gene unclear. This CDR3 spans 13 amino acids. Germline values: CDR1 SGHRS, CDR2 YFSETQ. V lost 0 bases to trimming and J lost 3 bases, with 3 bases between them.

J is TRBJ2-3 and V is TRBV11-2; 11 bases map to TRBD1. With 4 bases clipped from V and 3 bases from J, the junction kept 9 bases outside the gene matches. This CDR3 has 17 amino acids. CDR1 and CDR2 from the germline V gene are SGHAT and FQNNGV. CDR3 sequence: CASSSSPGQGGTDTQYF. For the CDR3, the DNA is TGTGCCAGCAGCTCCTCGCCGGGACAGGGGGGTACAGATACGCAGTATTTT. Drawing the rest from reference TRBV11-2 and TRBJ2-3, the complete variable domain is EAGVAQSPRYKIIEKRQSVAFWCNPISGHATLYWYQQILGQGPKLLIQFQNNGVVDDSQLPKDRFSAERLKGVDSTLKIQPAKLEDSAVYLCASSSSPGQGGTDTQYFGPGTRLTVL.

Turning to this clone: At one end the junction does not follow the germline gene, possibly because of a read error. The genes are TRBV7-7 and TRBJ2-7, with D maybe TRBD1 (5 bases). The CDR3 length is 13 residues. The germline gives CDR1 SSHAT, CDR2 FNYEAQ (reference sequence). The CDR3 spells CASSLQGTDEQYF. Written as DNA, the CDR3 is TGTGCTAGCAGCCTCCAGGGTACAGACGAGCAGTACTTC.

This sequence joins TRBV5-1 and TRBJ1-6, with 10 bases identical to TRBD1. The germline gives CDR1 SGHRS, CDR2 YFSETQ. The J segment lost 11 bases and the V segment lost 0 bases, leaving 14 bases of the junction unmatched. The CDR3 is 18 residues long. CDR3 sequence: CASSLASGQGSYGPPLHF. CDR3 DNA: TGCGCCAGCAGCTTGGCCTCGGGACAGGGGTCCTACGGCCCACCCCTCCACTTT.

About this clone: At one of its ends the junction is not consistent with the germline gene, which may arise from a read error. This rearrangement joins TRBV28 to TRBJ2-4, with D possibly TRBD2 on 5 matching bases. This CDR3 has 12 residues. CDR1 and CDR2 from the germline V gene are MDHEN and SYDVKM. CDR3 region: CASSPSGQARDF. In nucleotides, the CDR3 is TGTGCCAGCAGCCCGTCGGGCCAAGCGCGGGACTTC. The full variable domain, rest sourced from reference TRBV28 and TRBJ2-4, is DVKVTQSSRYLVKRTGEKVFLECVQDMDHENMFWYRQDPGLGLRLIYFSYDVKMKEKGDIPEGYSVSREKKERFSLILESASTNQTSMYLCASSPSGQARDFGAGTRLSVL.

This clone was detected only a few times. J is TRBJ2-2 and V is TRBV11-3, with a possible D match to TRBD1 (6 bases). Germline V gives CDR1 SGHNT, CDR2 YENEEA. V was cut by 7 bases and J by 3 bases, with 12 bases left in between. The CDR3 contains 14 residues. The CDR3 coding sequence is TGTGCCAGCAAAACAGGGATGGACACCGGGGAGCTGTTTTTT. It specifies CASKTGMDTGELFF.

The chain is built from TRBV5-1 and TRBJ1-1; 7 bases map to TRBD1. With 3 bases clipped from V and 6 bases from J, the junction kept 14 bases outside the gene matches. The CDR3 covers 16 residues. Germline assignment: CDR1 SGHRS and CDR2 YFSETQ. Here the CDR3 reads CASSSNLGQAGSEAFF. The CDR3 region has the DNA TGCGCCAGCAGCTCCAATTTAGGACAGGCTGGGTCTGAAGCTTTCTTT.

The V gene is TRBV15, the J gene TRBJ2-3; weak D call: TRBD2 (5 bases). The CDR3 has 17 amino acids. Trimming cost V 0 bases and J 0 bases, with 13 bases left between them. Germline values: CDR1 LNHNV, CDR2 YYDKDF (reference sequence). The CDR3: CATSRDRWGASTDTQYF. DNA of the CDR3: TGTGCCACCAGCAGAGATCGGTGGGGAGCTAGCACAGATACGCAGTATTTT.

This sequence joins TRBV11-3 and TRBJ1-2; no clear D. V dropped 7 bases and J dropped 7 bases, with 16 bases sitting between them. Germline values: CDR1 SGHNT, CDR2 YENEEA. The CDR3 extends over 13 amino acids. The CDR3 is CASTESGIGGYTF. In DNA form, the CDR3 reads TGTGCCAGCACCGAGTCGGGGATTGGTGGCTACACCTTC.

The chain carries TRBV12-3 or TRBV12-4 and TRBJ2-1; 7 nucleotides align to TRBD2. V gave up 1 base and J gave up 10 bases; unmatched junction bases: 1. This CDR3 has 12 residues. In DNA, the CDR3 is TGTGCCAGCAGTTTAGTTAGCGGGGAGCAGTTCTTC. Translated, it gives CASSLVSGEQFF.

The V call is TRBV4-3, the J call TRBJ2-5, with a tentative D call TRBD1 (5 bases). The germline gives CDR1 LGHNA, CDR2 YSLEER. The CDR3 runs 13 residues. V lost 4 bases and J 2 bases, leaving 8 bases between the germline ends. CDR3 sequence reads: CASSRQIQETQYF. CDR3 coding DNA: TGCGCCAGCAGCCGACAGATTCAAGAGACCCAGTACTTC.

As to this clone: Germline and junction disagree at one end, which may indicate a read error. J is TRBJ2-5 and V is TRBV6-1; tentatively, D is TRBD1 (5 bases). Germline V gene data show CDR1 as MNHNS and CDR2 as SASEGT. The CDR3 contains 16 residues. CDR3 DNA: TGTGCCAGCAGTGCCCTAGTGCGCAGGGTCCAAGGGACCCAGTACTTC. Translating gives CASSALVRRVQGTQYF.

The gene calls are TRBV7-8 and TRBJ1-4, with D maybe TRBD1 (6 bases). The CDR3 is made up of 15 amino acids. The germline CDR1 and CDR2 sequences are SGHVS and FQNEAQ. Trimming cost V 5 bases and J 5 bases, with 15 bases left between them. CDR3 amino acids: CASSTTGLPNEKLFF. CDR3 in DNA: TGTGCCAGCAGCACAACAGGGCTCCCCAATGAAAAACTGTTTTTT.

The DNA of the CDR3 is TGTGCCAGCAGCTACCCCGGACAATATCAGCCCCAGCATTTT. Translating it yields CASSYPGQYQPQHF. The J gene is TRBJ1-5, the V gene TRBV7-8; D perhaps matches TRBD1 (5 bases). The CDR3 is 14 amino acids. From germline, CDR1 is SGHVS and CDR2 FQNEAQ. Trimming removed 4 bases at V and 5 bases at J, with 12 bases between.

This chain uses TRBV4-2 with TRBJ2-1, with 7 bases lining up with TRBD2. Germline V gene data show CDR1 as LGHNA and CDR2 as YNFKEQ. V gave up 0 bases and J gave up 4 bases; unmatched junction bases: 9. This CDR3 has 17 amino acids. The CDR3 nucleotides read TGTGCCAGCAGCCAAGAGAGAAGACTAGCTAAATACAATGAGCAGTTCTTC. It codes for CASSQERRLAKYNEQFF.

Turning to this clone: Other DNA sequences in this specimen translate into the identical CDR3. V is TRBV5-6 and J is TRBJ1-6; possible D gene TRBD1, 5 bases. Looked up from germline, CDR1 is SGHDT and CDR2 is YYEEEE. The CDR3 consists of 14 residues. Trimming took 0 bases from V and 7 from J, leaving 8 bases between them. CDR3 coding DNA: TGTGCCAGCAGCTTGGCGGGGGGGAATTCACCCCTCCACTTT. Translated, it gives CASSLAGGNSPLHF.

This sequence joins TRBV27 and TRBJ2-5; 10 nucleotides line up with TRBD2. V was clipped by 5 bases and J by 5 bases; unmatched bases: 8. CDR1 and CDR2 (germline): MNHEY, SMNVEV (reference sequence). The CDR3 extends over 15 amino acids. CDR3 nucleotide sequence: TGTGCCAGCAGTCCACTAGCGGGGAGGAGGGAGACCCAGTACTTC. The encoded protein is CASSPLAGRRETQYF.